These 5 T cell receptor beta chains were sequenced from one sample in a study of shared clonotypes between healthy human individuals. This table comes from immunoSEQ multiplex PCR, and its TCRdb copy is limited to in-frame clones, with some not included. The repertoire includes fewer than 400,000 clones, approximately 79% of them detected once, and about a tenth sits in the top ten. Specimen: memory CD4+ T cells sorted from blood. Subset noted: CD45RA-negative fraction. Receptors originate from a man aged 30-40 years in good health.

This clone was seen just once. The chain recombines TRBV28 with TRBJ2-7; 7 nucleotides agree with TRBD2. V was pared by 1 base and J by 6 bases, with 6 bases of the junction left unmatched. The CDR3 extends over 14 amino acids. The V gene's germline CDR1 is MDHEN and CDR2 SYDVKM. CDR3 in amino acids: CASSLFRTRGEQYF. In DNA form, the CDR3 reads TGTGCCAGCAGTTTATTCAGGACTAGGGGCGAGCAGTACTTC.

This chain uses TRBV5-1 with TRBJ2-7; D possibly corresponds to TRBD1 (5 bases). This CDR3 spans 12 amino acids. Between the trimmed V and J ends, which lost 2 bases and 5 bases, there was a span of 8 bases. Germline CDR1 and CDR2: SGHRS and YFSETQ. CDR3 in amino acids: CASSFGHDEQYF. Here the CDR3 DNA reads TGCGCCAGCAGCTTTGGACACGACGAGCAGTACTTC.

This chain links TRBV27 with TRBJ2-2; 12 bases are a match to TRBD2. Germline V gene data show CDR1 as MNHEY and CDR2 as SMNVEV (reference sequence). CDR3 length: 17 residues. The J segment lost 8 bases and the V segment lost 0 bases, leaving 7 bases of the junction unmatched. The CDR3 reads CASSLSFRLAGAGELFF. The CDR3 DNA is TGTGCCAGCAGTTTATCTTTCCGACTAGCGGGAGCGGGGGAGCTGTTTTTT.

The chain joins TRBV7-2 to TRBJ2-1, with TRBD2 matching over 12 bases. Looked up from germline, CDR1 is SGHTA and CDR2 is FQGNSA. The length of the CDR3 is 16 residues. V lost 3 bases, J lost 7 bases, and 7 bases stayed unmatched. CDR3 loop: CASSFLAGGRGNEQFF. CDR3 nucleotide sequence: TGTGCCAGCAGCTTCCTAGCGGGAGGGCGGGGGAATGAGCAGTTCTTC.

The chain combines TRBV10-3 with TRBJ2-7; the match to TRBD1 covers 9 bases. Per the germline V gene, CDR1 is ENHRY and CDR2 is SYGVKD. The CDR3 is 13 residues long. Trimming took 10 bases from V and 2 from J; bases not matched to a gene: 6. The DNA of the CDR3 is TGTGCCAGCACAGGGGGCGCGGCCTACGAGCAGTACTTC. Encoded protein: CASTGGAAYEQYF.